This T cell receptor beta chain was recovered during a study of a mutant IDH1 vaccine in newly diagnosed glioma. Across the whole study: Vaccine administration was initiated 4-6 weeks following radiotherapy alone, or with temozolomide cycles.

Described time point: week 35, safety follow-up. In every dose of vaccine, 300 ug of mutant IDH1 20-mer peptide was given alongside topical imiquimod. Scheduled for weeks 1, 3, 5, 7, 11, 15, 19 and 23, eight vaccinations were given to patients. About this clone: Its antigen remains unidentified.

Sequencing was performed with immunoSEQ multiplex PCR; in TCRdb, only in-frame clones are kept and a portion is missing. This table has about 32,000 clones, approximately 79% appearing once. Sequencing was performed on PBMCs, taken from a glioma patient whose treatment included an IDH1 peptide vaccine. This clonotype was obtained from a woman between 25 and 40 years old with glioma. Some clones in this sample may be carry-over from other donors' samples.

The CDR3 DNA reads TGTGCTAGTGGTTTGTCCCCTGCTAGCGGGAGGGCCGATGAGCAGTTCTTC. Translating gives CASGLSPASGRADEQFF. This sequence joins TRBV12-5 and TRBJ2-1; 12 bases agree with TRBD2. The CDR3 is 17 residues long. Germline V gene lookup returns CDR1 LGHNT and CDR2 FRNRAP. V lost 2 bases and J lost 8; bases outside the gene matches: 10.